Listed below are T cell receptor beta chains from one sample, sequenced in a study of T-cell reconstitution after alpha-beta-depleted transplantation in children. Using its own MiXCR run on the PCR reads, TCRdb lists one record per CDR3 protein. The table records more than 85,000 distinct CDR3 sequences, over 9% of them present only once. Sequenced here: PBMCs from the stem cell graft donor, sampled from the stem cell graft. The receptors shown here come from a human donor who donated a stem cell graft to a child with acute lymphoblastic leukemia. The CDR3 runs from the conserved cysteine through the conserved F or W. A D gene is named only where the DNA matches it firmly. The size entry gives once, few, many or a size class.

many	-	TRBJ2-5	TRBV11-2	TGTGCCAGCAGCTTAGGGACCGGAACCTACCAAGAGACCCAGTACTTC	CASSLGTGTYQETQYF
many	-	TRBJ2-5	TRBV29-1	TGCAGCGTTGATCAGGGGATGAGGGAGACCCAGTACTTC	CSVDQGMRETQYF
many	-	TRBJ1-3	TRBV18	TGTGCCAGCTCACCACCCACCGGACAGTTAAAAAACACCATATATTTT	CASSPPTGQLKNTIYF
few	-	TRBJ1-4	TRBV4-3	TGCGCCAGCAGCCAAGGGGGGGGACGGATTAATGAAAAACTGTTTTTT	CASSQGGGRINEKLFF
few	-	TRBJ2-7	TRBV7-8	TGTGCCAGCAGCCTCCGAGGGCGCTCCTACGAGCAGTACTTC	CASSLRGRSYEQYF
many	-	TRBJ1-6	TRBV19	TGTGCCAGTAGTTCCTCCGCGGGCAGCCCCCTCCACTTT	CASSSSAGSPLHF
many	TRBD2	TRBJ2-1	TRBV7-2	TGTGCCAGCAGCCTCGGGACTAGCGCCATAAATGAGCAGTTCTTC	CASSLGTSAINEQFF
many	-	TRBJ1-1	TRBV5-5	TGTGCCAGCAGCTTGGCCCCGACAGGCCTGAACACTGAAGCTTTCTTT	CASSLAPTGLNTEAFF
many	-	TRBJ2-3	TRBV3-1	TGTGCCAGCAGCCGCCCATCCGGAGGTAAAACAGATACGCAGTATTTT	CASSRPSGGKTDTQYF
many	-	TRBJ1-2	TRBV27	TGTGCCAGCAGCTCAAGACAGGCCTATGGCTACACCTTC	CASSSRQAYGYTF
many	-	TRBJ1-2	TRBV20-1	TGCAGTGCTATGGGGGGCGATCTCAATAACTATGGCTACACCTTC	CSAMGGDLNNYGYTF